Listed below are T cell receptor beta chains from one sample, sequenced in a study of cytomegalovirus exposure and HLA in healthy donors. Sequencing used immunoSEQ multiplex PCR; TCRdb keeps in-frame clones, though not all of them. The sample has roughly 150,000 clones; almost 80% are singletons. The sequenced sample was PBMCs. The receptors were gathered from a man aged 25-45 years in good health and CMV-seronegative. The conserved cysteine and the conserved F or W are not part of the CDR3 here. Each record gives: J gene, V gene, CDR3 protein.

j_call: TRBJ2-5
v_call: TRBV20-1
cdr3_aa: SGSGQETQY

j_call: TRBJ1-1
v_call: TRBV5-1
cdr3_aa: ASSWTGTMKNTEAF

j_call: TRBJ1-5
v_call: TRBV15
cdr3_aa: ATSRGQVVQPQH

j_call: TRBJ2-5
v_call: TRBV6-5
cdr3_aa: ASSYFGGIQETQY

j_call: TRBJ1-1
v_call: TRBV6-5
cdr3_aa: ASTPPGGPTEAF

j_call: TRBJ2-1
v_call: TRBV4-3
cdr3_aa: ASSQPGTSTYEQF

j_call: TRBJ2-1
v_call: TRBV19
cdr3_aa: ASSSPRGSEQF

j_call: TRBJ2-2
v_call: TRBV19
cdr3_aa: ASSTTDFTGELF

j_call: TRBJ1-5
v_call: TRBV7-2
cdr3_aa: ASSPQFGGINSNQPQH

j_call: TRBJ1-1
v_call: TRBV4-2
cdr3_aa: ASSQLTPGGNTEAF

j_call: TRBJ2-2
v_call: TRBV5-1
cdr3_aa: ASSLGSGGNTGELF

j_call: TRBJ1-1
v_call: TRBV7-8
cdr3_aa: ASSTRDRVEAF

j_call: TRBJ2-3
v_call: TRBV7-3
cdr3_aa: ASSLGSSGGTDTQY

j_call: TRBJ1-3
v_call: TRBV21-1
cdr3_aa: ASSRTGDGNTIY

j_call: TRBJ1-5
v_call: TRBV7-9
cdr3_aa: ASSLQGSDQPQH

j_call: TRBJ1-5
v_call: TRBV28
cdr3_aa: ASRPGAGGISNQPQH

j_call: TRBJ1-2
v_call: TRBV5-6
cdr3_aa: ASSSPSVGQARRYGYT

j_call: TRBJ2-7
v_call: TRBV9
cdr3_aa: ASSSDGGPGEQY

j_call: TRBJ2-7
v_call: TRBV5-6
cdr3_aa: ASSSYYEQY

j_call: TRBJ2-3
v_call: TRBV6-5
cdr3_aa: ASSSGLAGQDTQY

j_call: TRBJ1-1
v_call: TRBV18
cdr3_aa: ASSQGTGEGMTEAF

j_call: TRBJ2-5
v_call: TRBV13
cdr3_aa: ASSSVGSGETQY

j_call: TRBJ2-2
v_call: TRBV10-3
cdr3_aa: AIRGQGSSTGELF

j_call: TRBJ2-7
v_call: TRBV5-1
cdr3_aa: ASRLGGSYEQY

j_call: TRBJ1-2
v_call: TRBV4-1
cdr3_aa: ASSQDRQLNYGYT

j_call: TRBJ2-2
v_call: TRBV5-1
cdr3_aa: ASSPGSTGELF

j_call: TRBJ1-3
v_call: TRBV7-8
cdr3_aa: ASRGDGSSGNTIY

j_call: TRBJ2-7
v_call: TRBV11-2
cdr3_aa: ASSSTDWREGIHEQY

j_call: TRBJ1-1
v_call: TRBV5-1
cdr3_aa: ASSPKQGMNTEAF

j_call: TRBJ1-5
v_call: TRBV30
cdr3_aa: AWRQGNQPQH

j_call: TRBJ2-1
v_call: TRBV9
cdr3_aa: ASSTSPGTEPEQF

j_call: TRBJ1-2
v_call: TRBV5-6
cdr3_aa: ASSKRGIYGYT

j_call: TRBJ2-3
v_call: TRBV4-3
cdr3_aa: ASSPQVMSTDTQY

j_call: TRBJ2-2
v_call: TRBV19
cdr3_aa: ASTPGTSGIAGELF

j_call: TRBJ1-2
v_call: TRBV4-2
cdr3_aa: ASSLEGGDYGYT

j_call: TRBJ2-7
v_call: TRBV7-6
cdr3_aa: ASSFPGDGTYEQY

j_call: TRBJ2-5
v_call: TRBV10-2
cdr3_aa: ASSDGRQETQY

j_call: TRBJ1-5
v_call: TRBV7-8
cdr3_aa: ASSFYPGRNQPQH

j_call: TRBJ2-7
v_call: TRBV6-5
cdr3_aa: ASSKLTGGSYEQY

j_call: TRBJ1-2
v_call: TRBV6-5
cdr3_aa: ASSPTLPNYGYT

j_call: TRBJ2-5
v_call: TRBV28
cdr3_aa: ASSGDSQETQY

j_call: TRBJ1-1
v_call: TRBV19
cdr3_aa: ASSIVTGQAMNTEAF

j_call: TRBJ1-5
v_call: TRBV5-1
cdr3_aa: ASTRRERPQH

j_call: TRBJ2-7
v_call: TRBV15
cdr3_aa: ATSRVGTGGNEQY

j_call: TRBJ2-7
v_call: TRBV7-2
cdr3_aa: ASSSHGGAFGEQY

j_call: TRBJ2-7
v_call: TRBV13
cdr3_aa: ASSANDYRGSYEQY

j_call: TRBJ2-5
v_call: TRBV6-5
cdr3_aa: ASSYQGKETQY

j_call: TRBJ1-1
v_call: TRBV6-5
cdr3_aa: ASSAVTQNTEAF

j_call: TRBJ1-2
v_call: TRBV19
cdr3_aa: ASGSQALYGYT

j_call: TRBJ2-5
v_call: TRBV27
cdr3_aa: ASSRRQGEETPKETQY

j_call: TRBJ2-6
v_call: TRBV6-4
cdr3_aa: ASSGETGSGANVLT

j_call: TRBJ1-5
v_call: TRBV7-2
cdr3_aa: ASSTREGGNQPQH

j_call: TRBJ2-2
v_call: TRBV13
cdr3_aa: ASSLRRSGGTGELF

j_call: TRBJ1-1
v_call: TRBV28
cdr3_aa: ASRTGLGAF